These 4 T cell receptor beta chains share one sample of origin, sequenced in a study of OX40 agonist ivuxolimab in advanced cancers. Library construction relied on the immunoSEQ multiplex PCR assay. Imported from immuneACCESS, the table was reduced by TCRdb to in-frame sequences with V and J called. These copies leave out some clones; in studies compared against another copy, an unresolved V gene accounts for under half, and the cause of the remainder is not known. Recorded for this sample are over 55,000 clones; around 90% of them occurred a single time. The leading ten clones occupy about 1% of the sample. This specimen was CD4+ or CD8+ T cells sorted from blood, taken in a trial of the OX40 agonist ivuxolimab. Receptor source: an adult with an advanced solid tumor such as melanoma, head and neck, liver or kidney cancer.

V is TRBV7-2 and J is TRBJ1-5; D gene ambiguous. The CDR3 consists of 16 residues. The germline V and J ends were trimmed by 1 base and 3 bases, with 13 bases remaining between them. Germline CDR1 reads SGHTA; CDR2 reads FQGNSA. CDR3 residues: CASSLVARALNQPQHF. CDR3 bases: TGTGCCAGCAGCTTAGTTGCGAGGGCCCTCAATCAGCCCCAGCATTTT.

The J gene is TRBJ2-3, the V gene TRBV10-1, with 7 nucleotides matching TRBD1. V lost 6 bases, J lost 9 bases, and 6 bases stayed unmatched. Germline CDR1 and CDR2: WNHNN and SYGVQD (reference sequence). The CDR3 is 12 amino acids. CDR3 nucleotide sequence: TGCGCCAGCAGGAGGGACAGCGGAACGCAGTATTTT. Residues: CASRRDSGTQYF.

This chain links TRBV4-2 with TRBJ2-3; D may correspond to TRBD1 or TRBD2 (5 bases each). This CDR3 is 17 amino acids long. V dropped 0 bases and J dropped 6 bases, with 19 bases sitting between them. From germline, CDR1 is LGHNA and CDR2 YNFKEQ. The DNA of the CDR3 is TGTGCCAGCAGCCAAGAATCTCCCGGGGCCCCTACCGATACGCAGTATTTT. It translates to CASSQESPGAPTDTQYF.

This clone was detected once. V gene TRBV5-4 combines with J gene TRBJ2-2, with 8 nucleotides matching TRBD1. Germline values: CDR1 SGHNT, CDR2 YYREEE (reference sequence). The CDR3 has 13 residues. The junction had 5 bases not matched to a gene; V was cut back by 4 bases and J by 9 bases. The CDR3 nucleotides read TGTGCCAGCAGCATAGTCAGGGGGCGGGAGCTGTTTTTT. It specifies CASSIVRGRELFF.